This T cell receptor (beta chain) was obtained from a study of control samples from healthy donors and cancer patients. Generated by immunoSEQ multiplex PCR, the TCRdb table keeps only in-frame clones and is missing some. The profile shows around 100,000 clones, around 88% of them singletons. The sequenced sample consisted of PBMCs. The clonotype originates from a man aged 55-75 years with lung cancer.

The CDR3 loop reads CASSRTGSNQPQHF. Written as DNA, the CDR3 is TGTGCCAGCAGCCGTACAGGGAGCAATCAGCCCCAGCATTTT. This chain joins TRBV7-9 and TRBJ1-5, with D perhaps matching TRBD1 (6 bases). CDR1 and CDR2 from the germline V gene are SEHNR and FQNEAQ (reference sequence). The CDR3 runs to 14 residues. V was pared by 5 bases and J by 1 base, with 9 bases between. Full variable domain (rest looked up from reference TRBV7-9 and TRBJ1-5): DTGVSQNPRHKITKRGQNVTFRCDPISEHNRLYWYRQTLGQGPEFLTYFQNEAQLEKSRLLSDRFSAERPKGSFSTLEIQRTEQGDSAMYLCASSRTGSNQPQHFGDGTRLSIL.